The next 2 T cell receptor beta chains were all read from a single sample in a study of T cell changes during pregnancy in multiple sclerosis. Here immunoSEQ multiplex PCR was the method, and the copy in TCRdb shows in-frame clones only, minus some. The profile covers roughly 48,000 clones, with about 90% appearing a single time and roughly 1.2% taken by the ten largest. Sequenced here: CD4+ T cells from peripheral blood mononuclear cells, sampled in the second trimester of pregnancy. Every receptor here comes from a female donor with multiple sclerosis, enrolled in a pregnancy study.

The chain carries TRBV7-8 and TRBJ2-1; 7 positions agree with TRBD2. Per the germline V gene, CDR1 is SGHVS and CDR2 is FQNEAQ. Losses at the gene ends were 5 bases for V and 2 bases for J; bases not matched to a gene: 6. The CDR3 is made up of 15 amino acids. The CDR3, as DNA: TGTGCCAGCAGCCCAAGGGAGGGTGCCTACAATGAGCAGTTCTTC. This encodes CASSPREGAYNEQFF.

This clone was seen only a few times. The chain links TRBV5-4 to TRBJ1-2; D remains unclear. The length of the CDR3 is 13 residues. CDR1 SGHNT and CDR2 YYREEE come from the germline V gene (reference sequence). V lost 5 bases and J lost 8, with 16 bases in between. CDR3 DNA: TGTGCCAGCAGGGTCGGAGGTTCGCTCGGCTACACCTTC. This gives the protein CASRVGGSLGYTF.